This T cell receptor beta chain emerged from a study of radiation and T cells in renal cell carcinoma. The overall study: Nephrectomy followed 15 Gy stereotactic body radiation by 4 weeks.

Remarks on this clone: What it binds is not known.

With 3 bases clipped from V and 1 base from J, the junction kept 3 bases outside the gene matches. Germline V gene data show CDR1 as MNHEY and CDR2 as SMNVEV (reference sequence). The CDR3 is made up of 18 amino acids. As to time point: baseline pretreatment blood. The treatment: 15 Gy SBRT to primary tumor, nephrectomy 4 weeks later. The tumor was a clear cell renal cell carcinoma. Profiling relied on immunoSEQ multiplex PCR, and the TCRdb table lists in-frame clones only, not all of them. The sample holds 150,000 or so clones, about 85% seen once. Regarding the study as a whole: From baseline, blood top tumor clonotypes peaked at 2 weeks post-radiation. No pretreatment tumor biopsies were available for baseline clonotypes.

Sequencing was performed on blood, taken from a patient whose treatment included radiotherapy and nephrectomy. The rearrangement joins TRBV27 to TRBJ2-1, with TRBD2 matching over 16 bases. The sequence was obtained from a woman aged 70 to 79 with renal cell carcinoma. In nucleotides, the CDR3 is TGTGCCAGCAGTTTCGGGACTAGCGGGGGGGCGTCCTACAATGAGCAGTTCTTC. Residues: CASSFGTSGGASYNEQFF.